Listed below are T cell receptor beta chains from one sample, sequenced in a study of T-cell reconstitution after alpha-beta-depleted transplantation in children. MiXCR was run by TCRdb on the PCR reads, yielding one entry per CDR3 protein. The sample yields over 85,000 distinct CDR3 sequences, under 13% seen once. The input for sequencing was PBMCs from the stem cell graft donor, taken from the stem cell graft. The source of these receptors is a human donor who donated a stem cell graft to a child with acute lymphoblastic leukemia. Each CDR3 is given with its conserved first and last residue. A D gene is named only where the DNA matches it firmly. Only some rows state a clone size, as once, few, many or a class for expanded clones.

v_call: TRBV25-1; d_call: .; j_call: TRBJ1-1; clone_size: many; cdr3_length: 17; cdr3_aa: CASSGTTGYGGFTEAFF; cdr3_nt: TGTGCCAGCAGTGGAACTACAGGGTATGGTGGGTTCACTGAAGCTTTCTTT
v_call: TRBV29-1; d_call: .; j_call: TRBJ2-7; clone_size: many; cdr3_length: 13; cdr3_aa: CSVVTLRSYEQYF; cdr3_nt: TGCAGCGTTGTGACACTTCGCTCCTACGAGCAGTACTTC
v_call: TRBV10-3; d_call: .; j_call: TRBJ2-3; clone_size: many; cdr3_length: 16; cdr3_aa: CAINYLDKGSTDTQYF; cdr3_nt: TGTGCCATCAATTATCTCGACAAAGGTAGCACAGATACGCAGTATTTT
v_call: TRBV5-6; d_call: TRBD1; j_call: TRBJ1-6; clone_size: many; cdr3_length: 15; cdr3_aa: CASRWTGALNSPLHF; cdr3_nt: TGTGCCAGCAGATGGACAGGGGCGCTTAATTCACCCCTCCACTTT
v_call: TRBV18; d_call: .; j_call: TRBJ1-5; clone_size: many; cdr3_length: 13; cdr3_aa: CASSPKGYQPQHF; cdr3_nt: TGTGCCAGCTCACCAAAGGGTTATCAGCCCCAGCATTTT
v_call: TRBV7-9; d_call: .; j_call: TRBJ2-1; clone_size: .; cdr3_length: 13; cdr3_aa: CASSFTQNNEQFF; cdr3_nt: TGTGCCAGCAGCTTCACACAGAACAATGAGCAGTTCTTC
v_call: TRBV3-1; d_call: .; j_call: TRBJ1-5; clone_size: few; cdr3_length: 17; cdr3_aa: CASCHGPGRSGNQPQHF; cdr3_nt: TGTGCCAGCTGCCATGGTCCGGGCAGGTCGGGCAATCAGCCCCAGCATTTT
v_call: TRBV12-3/TRBV12-4; d_call: .; j_call: TRBJ1-5; clone_size: many; cdr3_length: 15; cdr3_aa: CASSVEGGSNQPQHF; cdr3_nt: TGTGCCAGCAGCGTCGAGGGAGGAAGCAATCAGCCCCAGCATTTT
v_call: TRBV20-1; d_call: .; j_call: TRBJ1-1; clone_size: many; cdr3_length: 16; cdr3_aa: CSARDLELGGNTEAFF; cdr3_nt: TGCAGTGCTAGAGATCTAGAGTTGGGCGGGAACACTGAAGCTTTCTTT
v_call: TRBV4-1; d_call: .; j_call: TRBJ1-5; clone_size: many; cdr3_length: 14; cdr3_aa: CASSHLPADQPQHF; cdr3_nt: TGCGCCAGCAGCCACCTCCCTGCGGATCAGCCCCAGCATTTT
v_call: TRBV4-3; d_call: TRBD2; j_call: TRBJ2-1; clone_size: many; cdr3_length: 16; cdr3_aa: CASSLTRVAGVGEQFF; cdr3_nt: TGCGCCAGCAGCCTCACCAGGGTAGCGGGAGTTGGTGAGCAGTTCTTC
v_call: TRBV6-2/TRBV6-3; d_call: TRBD1; j_call: TRBJ1-2; clone_size: many; cdr3_length: 14; cdr3_aa: CASSLTGQNYGYTF; cdr3_nt: TGTGCCAGCAGCCTTACGGGACAGAACTATGGCTACACCTTC
v_call: TRBV5-1; d_call: TRBD1; j_call: TRBJ1-2; clone_size: many; cdr3_length: 17; cdr3_aa: CASSSGGTGGESYGYTF; cdr3_nt: TGCGCCAGCAGCTCGGGGGGAACAGGGGGCGAGAGCTATGGCTACACCTTC
v_call: TRBV10-1; d_call: TRBD1; j_call: TRBJ1-2; clone_size: many; cdr3_length: 13; cdr3_aa: CASSQDRTRGYTF; cdr3_nt: TGCGCCAGCAGCCAGGACAGGACTCGCGGCTACACCTTC
v_call: TRBV7-3; d_call: .; j_call: TRBJ2-1; clone_size: many; cdr3_length: 14; cdr3_aa: CASSLRGETNEQFF; cdr3_nt: TGTGCCAGCAGCTTACGTGGGGAAACCAATGAGCAGTTCTTC
v_call: TRBV19; d_call: .; j_call: TRBJ1-2; clone_size: many; cdr3_length: 15; cdr3_aa: CASSYEESPYYGYTF; cdr3_nt: TGTGCCAGTTCCTACGAGGAGTCCCCTTACTATGGCTACACCTTC
v_call: TRBV6-1; d_call: .; j_call: TRBJ2-7; clone_size: many; cdr3_length: 18; cdr3_aa: CASSGEQTLRSFYYEQYF; cdr3_nt: TGTGCCAGCAGTGGAGAGCAAACCTTAAGGTCCTTTTACTACGAGCAGTACTTC
v_call: TRBV7-9; d_call: .; j_call: TRBJ2-2; clone_size: .; cdr3_length: 15; cdr3_aa: CASSSQTRNTGELFF; cdr3_nt: TGTGCCAGCAGTTCACAAACACGGAACACCGGGGAGCTGTTTTTT
v_call: TRBV12-3/TRBV12-4; d_call: .; j_call: TRBJ1-4; clone_size: many; cdr3_length: 14; cdr3_aa: CASSLSGVSEKLFF; cdr3_nt: TGTGCCAGCTCCCTATCGGGTGTTTCGGAAAAACTGTTTTTT
v_call: TRBV12-3/TRBV12-4; d_call: .; j_call: TRBJ1-5; clone_size: many; cdr3_length: 12; cdr3_aa: CASSRGSQPQHF; cdr3_nt: TGTGCCAGCAGCCGGGGATCCCAGCCCCAGCATTTT
v_call: TRBV2; d_call: .; j_call: TRBJ2-2; clone_size: many; cdr3_length: 15; cdr3_aa: CASATGGVDTGELFF; cdr3_nt: TGTGCCAGCGCCACAGGCGGGGTCGACACCGGGGAGCTGTTTTTT
v_call: TRBV5-1; d_call: .; j_call: TRBJ2-2; clone_size: many; cdr3_length: 16; cdr3_aa: CASSPRRGTNTGELFF; cdr3_nt: TGCGCCAGCAGCCCCCGGAGAGGGACGAACACCGGGGAGCTGTTTTTT